The clone carrying this TCR beta chain showed up just a few times. This sample was included in a study of blood T cell repertoires in COVID-19. Turning to the study itself: Samples of COVID-19 (acute and convalescent) were obtained from the United States, Italy and Spain. T cells, B-cell-depleted T cells, or PBMCs supplied cDNA or gDNA.

The CDR3 is 14 residues long. CDR1 is SQVTM, CDR2 ANQGSEA, per germline. The V gene end was trimmed by 7 bases and the J gene end by 4 bases; junction bases not matched to a gene: 7. Recruited during active infection, patients (from Seattle) were subsequently followed longitudinally. Original processing notes: Quantification of nucleated cells was approximated via reference gene primer amplification. Assay: immunoSEQ multiplex PCR; the TCRdb copy retains only in-frame clones and omits some. The V and J calls and the clone size are those of that table, but D and trimming were determined from the DNA. The table has some 160,000 clones, about 85% seen once.

The source is a woman of 80 years or more with COVID-19, enrolled during active disease. The sample consisted of peripheral blood. V gene TRBV29-1 combines with J gene TRBJ2-1; 10 bases map to TRBD2. CDR3 nucleotide sequence: TGCAGCGGCCTCGGGACTAGCGATTACAATGAGCAGTTCTTC. Its protein is CSGLGTSDYNEQFF.